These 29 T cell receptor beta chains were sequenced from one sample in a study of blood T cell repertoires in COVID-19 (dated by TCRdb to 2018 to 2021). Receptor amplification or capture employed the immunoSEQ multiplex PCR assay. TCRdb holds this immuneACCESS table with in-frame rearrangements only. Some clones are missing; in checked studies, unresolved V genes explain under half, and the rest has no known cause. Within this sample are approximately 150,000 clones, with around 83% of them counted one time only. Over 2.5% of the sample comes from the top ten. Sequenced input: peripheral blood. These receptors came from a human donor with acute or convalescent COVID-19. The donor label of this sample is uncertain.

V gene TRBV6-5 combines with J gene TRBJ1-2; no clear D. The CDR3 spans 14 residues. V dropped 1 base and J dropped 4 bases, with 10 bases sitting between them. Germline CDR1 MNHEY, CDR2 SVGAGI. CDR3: CASSYLSESYGYTF. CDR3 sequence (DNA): TGTGCCAGCAGTTACTTGTCGGAGTCCTATGGCTACACCTTC.

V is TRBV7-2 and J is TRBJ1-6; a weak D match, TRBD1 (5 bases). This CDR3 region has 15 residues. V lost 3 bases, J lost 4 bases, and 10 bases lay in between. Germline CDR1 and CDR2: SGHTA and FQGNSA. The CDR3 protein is CASSFQTDYNSPLHF. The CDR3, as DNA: TGTGCCAGCAGCTTTCAGACAGATTATAATTCACCCCTCCACTTT.

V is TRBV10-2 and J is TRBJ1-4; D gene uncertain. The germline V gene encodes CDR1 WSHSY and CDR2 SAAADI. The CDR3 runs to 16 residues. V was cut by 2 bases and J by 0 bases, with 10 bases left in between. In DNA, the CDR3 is TGCGCCAGCAGTGAGCCCGGGATGACAACTAATGAAAAACTGTTTTTT. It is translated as CASSEPGMTTNEKLFF.

The CDR3 spells CASSLTEGNTIYF. Here the CDR3 DNA reads TGTGCCAGCAGCTTAACGGAGGGAAACACCATATATTTT. J is TRBJ1-3 and V is TRBV11-2, with no clear D. The CDR3 has 13 residues. Germline-derived CDR1 and CDR2 are SGHAT and FQNNGV. V lost 2 bases to trimming and J lost 4 bases, with 6 bases between them. Drawing the rest from reference TRBV11-2 and TRBJ1-3, the complete variable domain is EAGVAQSPRYKIIEKRQSVAFWCNPISGHATLYWYQQILGQGPKLLIQFQNNGVVDDSQLPKDRFSAERLKGVDSTLKIQPAKLEDSAVYLCASSLTEGNTIYFGEGSWLTVV.

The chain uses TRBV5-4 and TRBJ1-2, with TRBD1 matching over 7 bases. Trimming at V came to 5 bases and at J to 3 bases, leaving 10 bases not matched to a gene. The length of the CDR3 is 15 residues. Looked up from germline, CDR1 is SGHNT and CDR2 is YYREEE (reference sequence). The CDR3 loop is CASSRGEGADYGYTF. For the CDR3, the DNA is TGTGCCAGCAGTCGGGGAGAGGGGGCGGACTATGGCTACACCTTC.

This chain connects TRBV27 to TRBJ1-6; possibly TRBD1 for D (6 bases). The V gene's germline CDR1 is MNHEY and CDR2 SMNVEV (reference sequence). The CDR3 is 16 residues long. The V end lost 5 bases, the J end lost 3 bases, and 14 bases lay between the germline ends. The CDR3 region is CASSAWGPIYNSPLHF. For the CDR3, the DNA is TGTGCCAGCAGTGCCTGGGGGCCAATCTATAATTCACCCCTCCACTTT.

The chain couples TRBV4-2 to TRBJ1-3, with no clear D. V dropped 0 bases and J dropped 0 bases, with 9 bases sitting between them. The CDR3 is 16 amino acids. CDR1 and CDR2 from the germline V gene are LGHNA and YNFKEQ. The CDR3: CASSQEARNSGNTIYF. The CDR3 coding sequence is TGTGCCAGCAGCCAAGAAGCCAGGAACTCTGGAAACACCATATATTTT.

The CDR3 DNA reads TGTGCCAGCAGTTACTACGGCGGGGGGTTCCAAGAGACCCAGTACTTC. It yields the protein CASSYYGGGFQETQYF. The chain couples TRBV6-2 or TRBV6-3 to TRBJ2-5, with 8 bases aligning to TRBD2. Losses at the gene ends were 1 base for V and 1 base for J; bases not matched to a gene: 5. This CDR3 spans 16 amino acids. Germline loops: CDR1 MNHEY, CDR2 SVGEGT.

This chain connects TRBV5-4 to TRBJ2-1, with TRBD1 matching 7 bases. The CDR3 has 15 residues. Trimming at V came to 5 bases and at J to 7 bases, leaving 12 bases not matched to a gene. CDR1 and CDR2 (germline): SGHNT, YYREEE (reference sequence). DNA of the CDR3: TGTGCCAGCAGTTCAACCTTGACAGGGACAAATGAGCAGTTCTTC. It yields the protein CASSSTLTGTNEQFF.

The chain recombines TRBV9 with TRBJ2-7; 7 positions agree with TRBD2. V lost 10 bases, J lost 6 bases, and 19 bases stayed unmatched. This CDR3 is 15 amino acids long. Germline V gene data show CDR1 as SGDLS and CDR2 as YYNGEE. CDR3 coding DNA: TGTGCCCTACCGGGGCTAGCGGCACCTTACTGCGAGCAGTACGTC. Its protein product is CALPGLAAPYCEQYV.

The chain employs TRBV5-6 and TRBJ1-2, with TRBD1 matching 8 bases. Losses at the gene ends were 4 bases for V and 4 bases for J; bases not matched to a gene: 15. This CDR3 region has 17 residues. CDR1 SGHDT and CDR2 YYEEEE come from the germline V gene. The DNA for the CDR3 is TGTGCCAGCAGCCGCGTCCCGGGACAGGCTCTTGGCTATGGCTACACCTTC. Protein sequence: CASSRVPGQALGYGYTF. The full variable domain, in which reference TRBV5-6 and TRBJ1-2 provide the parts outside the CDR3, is DAGVTQSPTHLIKTRGQQVTLRCSPKSGHDTVSWYQQALGQGPQFIFQYYEEEERQRGNFPDRFSGHQFPNYSSELNVNALLLGDSALYLCASSRVPGQALGYGYTFGSGTRLTVV.

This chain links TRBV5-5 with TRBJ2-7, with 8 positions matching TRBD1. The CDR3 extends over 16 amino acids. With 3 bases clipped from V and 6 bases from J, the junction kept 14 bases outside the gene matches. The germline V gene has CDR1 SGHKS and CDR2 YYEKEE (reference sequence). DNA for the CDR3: TGTGCCAGCAGCTACGGACAGGGTTTGGTCTTGGTCGAGCAGTACTTC. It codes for CASSYGQGLVLVEQYF.

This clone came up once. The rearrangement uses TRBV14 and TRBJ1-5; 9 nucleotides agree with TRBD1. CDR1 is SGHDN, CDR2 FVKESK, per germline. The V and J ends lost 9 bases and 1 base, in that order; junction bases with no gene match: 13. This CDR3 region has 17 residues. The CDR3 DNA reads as TGTGCCAGAAGCGGGACAGGGTTTGGCGAAAGCAATCAGCCCCAGCATTTT. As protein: CARSGTGFGESNQPQHF. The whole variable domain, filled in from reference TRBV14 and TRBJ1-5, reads EAGVTQFPSHSVIEKGQTVTLRCDPISGHDNLYWYRRVMGKEIKFLLHFVKESKQDESGMPNNRFLAERTGGTYSTLKVQPAELEDSGVYFCARSGTGFGESNQPQHFGDGTRLSIL.

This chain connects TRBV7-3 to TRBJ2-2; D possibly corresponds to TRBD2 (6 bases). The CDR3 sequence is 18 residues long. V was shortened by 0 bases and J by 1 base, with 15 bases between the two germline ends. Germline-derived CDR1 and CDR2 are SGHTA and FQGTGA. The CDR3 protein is CASSLTPASALNTGELFF. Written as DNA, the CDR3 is TGTGCCAGCAGCTTAACTCCCGCTAGCGCCCTGAACACCGGGGAGCTGTTTTTT.

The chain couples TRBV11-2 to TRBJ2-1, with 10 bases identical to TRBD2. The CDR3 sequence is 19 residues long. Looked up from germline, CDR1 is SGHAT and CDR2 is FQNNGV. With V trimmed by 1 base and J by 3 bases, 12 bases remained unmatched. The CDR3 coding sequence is TGTGCCAGCAGCTTAGTGGGCCGGGCTAGCGGGAGCCTCTACAATGAGCAGTTCTTC. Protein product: CASSLVGRASGSLYNEQFF.

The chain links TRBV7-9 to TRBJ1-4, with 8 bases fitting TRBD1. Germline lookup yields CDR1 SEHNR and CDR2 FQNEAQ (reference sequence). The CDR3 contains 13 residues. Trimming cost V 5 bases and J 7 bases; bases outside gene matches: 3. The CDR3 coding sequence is TGTGCCAGCAGCCCCGACAGGGGTGAAAAACTGTTTTTT. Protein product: CASSPDRGEKLFF.

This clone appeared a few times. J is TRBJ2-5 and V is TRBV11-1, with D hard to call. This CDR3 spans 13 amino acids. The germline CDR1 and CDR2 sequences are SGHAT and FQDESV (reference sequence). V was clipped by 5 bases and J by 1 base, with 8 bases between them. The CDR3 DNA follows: TGTGCCAGCAGCCGCCGGTTCCAAGAGACCCAGTACTTC. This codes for CASSRRFQETQYF.

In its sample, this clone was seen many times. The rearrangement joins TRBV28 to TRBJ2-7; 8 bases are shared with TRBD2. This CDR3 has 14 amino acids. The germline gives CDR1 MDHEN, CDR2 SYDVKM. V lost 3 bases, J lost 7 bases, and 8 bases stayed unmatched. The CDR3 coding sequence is TGTGCCAGCAGTTTTAGCGGGGTCGGGGTAGAGCAGTACTTC. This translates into CASSFSGVGVEQYF.

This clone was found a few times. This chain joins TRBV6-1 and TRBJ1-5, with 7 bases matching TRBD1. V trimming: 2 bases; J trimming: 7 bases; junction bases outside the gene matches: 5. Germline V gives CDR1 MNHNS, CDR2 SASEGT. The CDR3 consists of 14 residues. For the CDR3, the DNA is TGTGCCAGCAGTGAAAGGGGGCGCGGACAGCCCCAGCATTTT. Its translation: CASSERGRGQPQHF.

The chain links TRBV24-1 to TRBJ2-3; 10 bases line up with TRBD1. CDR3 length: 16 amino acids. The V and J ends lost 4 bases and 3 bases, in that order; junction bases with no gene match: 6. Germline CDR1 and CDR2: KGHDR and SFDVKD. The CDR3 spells CATSELGQGQTDTQYF. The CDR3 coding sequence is TGTGCCACCAGTGAGTTGGGACAGGGGCAGACAGATACGCAGTATTTT.

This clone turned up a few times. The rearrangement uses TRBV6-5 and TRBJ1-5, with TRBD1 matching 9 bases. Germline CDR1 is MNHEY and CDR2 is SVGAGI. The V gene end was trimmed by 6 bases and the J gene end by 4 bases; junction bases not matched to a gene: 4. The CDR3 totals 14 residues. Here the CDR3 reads CASSLGTGNQPQHF. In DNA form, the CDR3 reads TGTGCCAGCAGCCTCGGGACAGGGAATCAGCCCCAGCATTTT.

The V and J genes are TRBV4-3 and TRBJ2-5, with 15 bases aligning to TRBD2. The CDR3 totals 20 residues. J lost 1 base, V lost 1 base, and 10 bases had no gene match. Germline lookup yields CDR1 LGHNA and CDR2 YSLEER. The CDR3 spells CASSQAWTSGGALRQETQYF. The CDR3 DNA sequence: TGCGCCAGCAGCCAAGCCTGGACTAGCGGGGGGGCCCTCCGCCAAGAGACCCAGTACTTC.

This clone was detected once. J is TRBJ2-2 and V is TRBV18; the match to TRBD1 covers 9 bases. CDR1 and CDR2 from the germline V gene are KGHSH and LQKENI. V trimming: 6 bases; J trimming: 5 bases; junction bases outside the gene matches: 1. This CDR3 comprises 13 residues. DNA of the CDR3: TGTGCCAGCTCCGGACAGGGGACCGGGGAGCTGTTTTTT. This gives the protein CASSGQGTGELFF.

The CDR3 nucleotides read TGTGCCACCAGTGATGGAAAGTCCCGGGGGTCTTTTAATGAGCAGTTCTTC. The encoded protein is CATSDGKSRGSFNEQFF. This chain uses TRBV24-1 with TRBJ2-1; tentatively, D is TRBD2 (6 bases). The length of the CDR3 is 17 residues. The V end was cut by 3 bases, the J end by 7 bases, with 21 bases between. Germline assignment: CDR1 KGHDR and CDR2 SFDVKD.

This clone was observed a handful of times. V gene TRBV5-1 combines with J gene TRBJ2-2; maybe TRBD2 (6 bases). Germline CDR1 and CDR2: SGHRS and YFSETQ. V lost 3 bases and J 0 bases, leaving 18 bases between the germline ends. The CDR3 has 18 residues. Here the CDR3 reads CASSWTIVGVANTGELFF. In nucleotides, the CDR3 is TGCGCCAGCAGCTGGACTATAGTAGGAGTGGCGAACACCGGGGAGCTGTTTTTT.

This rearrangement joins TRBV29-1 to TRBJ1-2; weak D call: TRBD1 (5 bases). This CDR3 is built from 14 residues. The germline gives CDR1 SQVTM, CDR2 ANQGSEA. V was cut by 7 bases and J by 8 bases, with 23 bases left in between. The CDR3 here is CSAPVSEGYNGYTF. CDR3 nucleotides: TGCAGCGCCCCTGTTTCGGAGGGGTACAACGGCTACACCTTC.

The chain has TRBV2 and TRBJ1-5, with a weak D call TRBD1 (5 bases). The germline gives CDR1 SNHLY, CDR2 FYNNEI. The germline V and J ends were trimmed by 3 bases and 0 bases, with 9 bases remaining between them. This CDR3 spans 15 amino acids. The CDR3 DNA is TGTGCCAGCAGTGACAGGGCCCATAGCAATCAGCCCCAGCATTTT. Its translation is CASSDRAHSNQPQHF.

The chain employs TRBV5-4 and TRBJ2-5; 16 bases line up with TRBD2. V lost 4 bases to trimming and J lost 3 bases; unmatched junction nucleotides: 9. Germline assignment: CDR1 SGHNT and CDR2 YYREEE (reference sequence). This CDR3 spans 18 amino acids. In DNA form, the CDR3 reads TGTGCCAGCAGCATCCCGGGACTAGCGGGGGGGCGGGAAGAGACCCAGTACTTC. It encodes CASSIPGLAGGREETQYF.

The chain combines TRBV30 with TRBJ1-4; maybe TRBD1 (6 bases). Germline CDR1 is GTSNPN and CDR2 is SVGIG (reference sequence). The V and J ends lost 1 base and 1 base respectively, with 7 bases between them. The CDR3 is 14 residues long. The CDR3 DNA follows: TGTGCCTGGAGTGACAGGGAAACTAATGAAAAACTGTTTTTT. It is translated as CAWSDRETNEKLFF.